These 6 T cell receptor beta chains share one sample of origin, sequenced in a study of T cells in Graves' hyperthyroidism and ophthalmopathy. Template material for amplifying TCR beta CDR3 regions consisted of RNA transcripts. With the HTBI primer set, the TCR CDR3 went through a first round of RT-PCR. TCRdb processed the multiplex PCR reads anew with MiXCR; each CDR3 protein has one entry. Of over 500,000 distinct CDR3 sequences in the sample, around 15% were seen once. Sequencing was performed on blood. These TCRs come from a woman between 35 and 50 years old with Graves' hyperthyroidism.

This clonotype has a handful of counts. The CDR3 spells CASSFGTPSQETQYF. CDR3 nucleotides: TGTGCCAGCAGTTTCGGGACACCTTCCCAAGAGACCCAGTACTTC. This rearrangement joins TRBV12-3 or TRBV12-4 to TRBJ2-5, with a tentative D call TRBD1 (6 bases). V was cut by 3 bases and J by 1 base, with 12 bases left in between. The length of the CDR3 is 15 residues.

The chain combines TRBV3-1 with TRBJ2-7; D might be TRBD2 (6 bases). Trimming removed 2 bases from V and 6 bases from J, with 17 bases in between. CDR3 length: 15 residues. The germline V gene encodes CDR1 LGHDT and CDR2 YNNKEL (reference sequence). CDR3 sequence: CASSQLIAAEGEQYF. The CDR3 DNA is TGTGCCAGCAGCCAACTGATAGCGGCGGAGGGCGAGCAGTACTTC.

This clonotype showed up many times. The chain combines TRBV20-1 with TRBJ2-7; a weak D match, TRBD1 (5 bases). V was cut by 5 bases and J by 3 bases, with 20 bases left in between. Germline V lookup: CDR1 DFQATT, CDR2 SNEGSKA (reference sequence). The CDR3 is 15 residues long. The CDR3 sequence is CSAPNPSGQGYEQYF. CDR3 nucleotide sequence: TGCAGTGCTCCCAACCCGTCCGGGCAGGGCTACGAGCAGTACTTC.

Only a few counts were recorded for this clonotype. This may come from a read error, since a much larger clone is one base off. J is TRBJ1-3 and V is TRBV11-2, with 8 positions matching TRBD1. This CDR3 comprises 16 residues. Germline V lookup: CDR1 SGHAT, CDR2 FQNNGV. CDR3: CVSSLGTGGAGNTIYF. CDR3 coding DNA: TGTGTCAGCAGCTTAGGGACAGGTGGGGCTGGAAACACCATATATTTT.

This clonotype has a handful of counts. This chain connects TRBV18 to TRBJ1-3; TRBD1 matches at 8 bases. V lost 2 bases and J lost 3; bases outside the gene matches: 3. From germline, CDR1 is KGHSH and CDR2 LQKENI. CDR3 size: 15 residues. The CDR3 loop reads CASSPGTGYGNTIYF. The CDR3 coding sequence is TGTGCCAGCTCACCAGGGACAGGCTATGGAAACACCATATATTTT.

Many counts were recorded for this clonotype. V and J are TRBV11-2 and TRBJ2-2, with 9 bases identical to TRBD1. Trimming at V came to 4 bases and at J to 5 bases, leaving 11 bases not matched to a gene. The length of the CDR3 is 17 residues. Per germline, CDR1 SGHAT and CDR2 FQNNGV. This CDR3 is CASSSSPGQGGTGELFF. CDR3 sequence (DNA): TGTGCCAGCAGCTCCTCACCGGGACAGGGTGGAACCGGGGAGCTGTTTTTT.